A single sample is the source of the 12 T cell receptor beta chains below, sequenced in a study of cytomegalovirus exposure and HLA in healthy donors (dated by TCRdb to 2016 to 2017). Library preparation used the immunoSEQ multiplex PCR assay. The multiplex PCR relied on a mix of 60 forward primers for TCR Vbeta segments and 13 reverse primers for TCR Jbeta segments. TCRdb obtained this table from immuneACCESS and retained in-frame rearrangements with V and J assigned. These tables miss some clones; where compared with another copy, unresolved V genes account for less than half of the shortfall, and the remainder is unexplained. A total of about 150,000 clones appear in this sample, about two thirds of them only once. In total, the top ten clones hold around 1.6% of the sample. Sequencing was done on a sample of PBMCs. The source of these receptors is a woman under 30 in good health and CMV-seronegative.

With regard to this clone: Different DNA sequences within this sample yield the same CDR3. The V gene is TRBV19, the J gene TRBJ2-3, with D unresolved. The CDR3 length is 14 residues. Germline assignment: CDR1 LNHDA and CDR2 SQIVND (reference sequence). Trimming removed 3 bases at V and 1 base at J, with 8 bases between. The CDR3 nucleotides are TGTGCCAGTAGTATCGGTGCGGGCACAGATACGCAGTATTTT. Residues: CASSIGAGTDTQYF.

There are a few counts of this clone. The chain's CDR3 is CASSSSGTGPNEQYF. Here the CDR3 DNA reads TGTGCCAGCAGCTCATCCGGGACAGGGCCAAACGAGCAGTACTTC. The rearrangement links TRBV7-9 to TRBJ2-7; 9 bases fit TRBD1. CDR1 is SEHNR and CDR2 is FQNEAQ in the germline V gene (reference sequence). The ends lost 4 bases at V and 5 bases at J; junction bases unmatched: 9. The length of the CDR3 is 15 residues.

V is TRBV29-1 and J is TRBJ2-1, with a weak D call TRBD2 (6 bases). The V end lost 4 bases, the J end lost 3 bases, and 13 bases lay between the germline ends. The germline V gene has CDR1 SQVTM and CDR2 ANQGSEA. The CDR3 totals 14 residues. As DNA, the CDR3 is TGCAGCGTTGGTATCGGGAGCCACTACAATGAGCAGTTCTTC. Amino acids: CSVGIGSHYNEQFF.

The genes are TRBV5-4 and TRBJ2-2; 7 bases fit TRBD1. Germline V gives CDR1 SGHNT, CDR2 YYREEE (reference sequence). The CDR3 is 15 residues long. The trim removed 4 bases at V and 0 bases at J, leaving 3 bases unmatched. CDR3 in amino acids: CASSTDRTNTGELFF. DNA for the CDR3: TGTGCCAGCAGCACGGACAGGACGAACACCGGGGAGCTGTTTTTT. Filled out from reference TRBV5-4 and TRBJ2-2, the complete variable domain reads ETGVTQSPTHLIKTRGQQVTLRCSSQSGHNTVSWYQQALGQGPQFIFQYYREEENGRGNFPPRFSGLQFPNYSSELNVNALELDDSALYLCASSTDRTNTGELFFGEGSRLTVL.

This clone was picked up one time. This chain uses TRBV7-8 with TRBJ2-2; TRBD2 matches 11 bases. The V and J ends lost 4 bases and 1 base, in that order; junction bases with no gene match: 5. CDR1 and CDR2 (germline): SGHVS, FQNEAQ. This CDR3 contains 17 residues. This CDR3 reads CASSSATSGVNTGELFF. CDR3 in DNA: TGTGCCAGCAGCTCGGCGACTAGCGGGGTGAACACCGGGGAGCTGTTTTTT.

The CDR3 sequence: CASSPRGLWPTNYGYTF. The CDR3 DNA is TGTGCCAGCAGCCCCAGGGGGCTTTGGCCAACTAACTATGGCTACACCTTC. The chain links TRBV7-9 to TRBJ1-2, with 8 bases fitting TRBD1. The germline V gene has CDR1 SEHNR and CDR2 FQNEAQ (reference sequence). The V gene end was trimmed by 5 bases and the J gene end by 0 bases; junction bases not matched to a gene: 11. The CDR3 consists of 17 residues. The whole variable domain, remainder taken from reference TRBV7-9 and TRBJ1-2, is DTGVSQNPRHKITKRGQNVTFRCDPISEHNRLYWYRQTLGQGPEFLTYFQNEAQLEKSRLLSDRFSAERPKGSFSTLEIQRTEQGDSAMYLCASSPRGLWPTNYGYTFGSGTRLTVV.

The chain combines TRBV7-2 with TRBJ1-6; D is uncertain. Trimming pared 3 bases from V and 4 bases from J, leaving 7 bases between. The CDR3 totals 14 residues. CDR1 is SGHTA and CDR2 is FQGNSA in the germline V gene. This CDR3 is CASSFPQYNSPLHF. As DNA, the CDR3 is TGTGCCAGCAGCTTCCCACAATATAATTCACCCCTCCACTTT.

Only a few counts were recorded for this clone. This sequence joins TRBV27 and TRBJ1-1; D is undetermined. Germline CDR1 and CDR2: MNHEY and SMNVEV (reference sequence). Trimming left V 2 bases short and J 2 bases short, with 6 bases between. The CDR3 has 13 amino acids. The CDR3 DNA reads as TGTGCCAGCAGTTTAGGCACAAACACTGAAGCTTTCTTT. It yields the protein CASSLGTNTEAFF.

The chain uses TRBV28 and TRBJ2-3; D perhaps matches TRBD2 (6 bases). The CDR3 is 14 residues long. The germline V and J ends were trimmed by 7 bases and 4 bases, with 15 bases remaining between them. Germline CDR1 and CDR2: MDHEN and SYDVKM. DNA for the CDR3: TGTGCCAGCACCGCGACTAGTGTGGCAGATACGCAGTATTTT. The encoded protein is CASTATSVADTQYF.

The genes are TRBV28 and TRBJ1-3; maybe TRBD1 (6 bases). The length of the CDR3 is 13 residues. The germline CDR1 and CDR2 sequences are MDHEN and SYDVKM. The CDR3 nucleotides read TGTGCGATACAGAGGGGGTCTGGAAACACCATATATTTT. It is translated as CAIQRGSGNTIYF.

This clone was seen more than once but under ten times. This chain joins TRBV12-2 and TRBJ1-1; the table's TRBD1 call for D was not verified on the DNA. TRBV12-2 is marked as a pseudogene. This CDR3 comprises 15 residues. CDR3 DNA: TGTGCAAGTCGCTTAAGACAGGGCGGGAACACTGAAGCTTTCTTT. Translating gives CASRLRQGGNTEAFF.

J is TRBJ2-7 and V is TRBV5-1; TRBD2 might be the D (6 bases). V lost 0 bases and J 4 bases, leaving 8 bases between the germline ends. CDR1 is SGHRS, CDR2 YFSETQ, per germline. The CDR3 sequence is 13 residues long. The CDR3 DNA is TGCGCCAGCAGCTTGGAAAGCGGGTACGAGCAGTACGTC. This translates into CASSLESGYEQYV.